The 24 T cell receptor beta chains below were found in one sample sequenced in a study of T cell repertoires in cytomegalovirus infection. TCRdb re-called the reads with MiXCR, one entry per CDR3 protein. The sample carries 450,000 to 650,000 distinct CDR3 sequences, roughly 29% recorded once. The source material was PBMCs. Every receptor here comes from a human donor in good health (CMV status not recorded). Some clones in this sample may be carry-over from other donors' samples.

The V and J genes are TRBV6-2 or TRBV6-3 and TRBJ1-1, with D unclear. This CDR3 is built from 14 residues. Looked up from germline, CDR1 is MNHEY and CDR2 is SVGEGT. V lost 5 bases to trimming and J lost 4 bases, with 14 bases between them. CDR3 in amino acids: CASSPASLSTEAFF. CDR3 sequence (DNA): TGTGCCAGCAGTCCCGCAAGTCTTAGCACTGAAGCTTTCTTT.

The rearrangement links TRBV19 to TRBJ1-1; tentatively, D is TRBD1 (5 bases). The V end was cut by 3 bases, the J end by 1 base, with 15 bases between. Looked up from germline, CDR1 is LNHDA and CDR2 is SQIVND (reference sequence). This CDR3 contains 16 residues. The CDR3 coding sequence is TGTGCCAGTAGTATTTACAGGTCCTTAAGGAACACTGAAGCTTTCTTT. Translation: CASSIYRSLRNTEAFF.

In this sample, this clonotype turned up many times. This sequence joins TRBV7-2 and TRBJ1-1; possible D gene TRBD1, 6 bases. The length of the CDR3 is 14 residues. Germline V lookup: CDR1 SGHTA, CDR2 FQGNSA. V was trimmed by 4 bases and J by 0 bases, leaving 9 bases between them. The CDR3 DNA follows: TGTGCCAGCAGCTCGACAGGAATGAACACTGAAGCTTTCTTT. Amino acids: CASSSTGMNTEAFF.

This clonotype was counted a few times. The rearrangement links TRBV12-3 or TRBV12-4 to TRBJ2-1; 10 bases fit TRBD2. The CDR3 extends over 15 amino acids. With 7 bases clipped from V and 6 bases from J, the junction kept 9 bases outside the gene matches. The CDR3 coding sequence is TGTGCCAGCACCTTCGGACTAGCGGTTGGCAATGAGCAGTTCTTC. Protein: CASTFGLAVGNEQFF.

V and J are TRBV7-8 and TRBJ2-6, with 9 bases lining up with TRBD1. V gave up 7 bases and J gave up 0 bases; unmatched junction bases: 7. The CDR3 runs to 17 residues. Germline CDR1 reads SGHVS; CDR2 reads FQNEAQ. The CDR3 spells CASNGQGLFSGANVLTF. The CDR3 DNA follows: TGTGCCAGCAACGGACAGGGGCTTTTCTCTGGGGCCAACGTCCTGACTTTC.

This clonotype was observed at least ten times. The chain combines TRBV7-2 with TRBJ2-5; D possibly uses TRBD1 or TRBD2 (5 bases each). The CDR3 extends over 18 amino acids. CDR1 and CDR2 from the germline V gene are SGHTA and FQGNSA. The V gene lost 5 bases and the J gene lost 1 base, with 23 bases spanning the gap. CDR3 bases: TGTGCCAGCAGCGGAGCCATCCGGGGCCCGCGGAGCCAAGAGACCCAGTACTTC. It translates to CASSGAIRGPRSQETQYF. Based on the CDR3 plus reference TRBV7-2 and TRBJ2-5, the full variable domain is GAGVSQSPSNKVTEKGKDVELRCDPISGHTALYWYRQSLGQGLEFLIYFQGNSAPDKSGLPSDRFSAERTGGSVSTLTIQRTQQEDSAVYLCASSGAIRGPRSQETQYFGPGTRLLVL.

This clonotype showed up just a few times. This sequence joins TRBV6-1 and TRBJ1-3; no reliable D call. V dropped 6 bases and J dropped 0 bases, with 12 bases sitting between them. Germline lookup yields CDR1 MNHNS and CDR2 SASEGT. This CDR3 is built from 15 residues. The CDR3 here is CASSPGRYSGNTIYF. CDR3 DNA sequence: TGTGCCAGCAGCCCCGGACGGTACTCTGGAAACACCATATATTTT.

The V and J genes are TRBV28 and TRBJ1-4; possibly TRBD1 for D (5 bases). From germline, CDR1 is MDHEN and CDR2 SYDVKM. The CDR3 is 16 amino acids. V was trimmed by 3 bases and J by 3 bases, leaving 14 bases between them. The CDR3 sequence is CASSFPFDSPNEKLFF. The DNA of the CDR3 is TGTGCCAGCAGTTTTCCCTTCGACAGCCCTAATGAAAAACTGTTTTTT.

This clonotype came up many times. The chain has TRBV7-2 and TRBJ1-2, with D possibly being TRBD1 (5 bases). Germline CDR1 is SGHTA and CDR2 is FQGNSA. Trimming left V 2 bases short and J 3 bases short, with 13 bases between. The CDR3 covers 15 residues. The CDR3 DNA sequence: TGTGCCAGCAGCTTAACAGTTCGGGGCGACTATGGCTACACCTTC. It yields the protein CASSLTVRGDYGYTF.

This clonotype was seen a few times. The chain employs TRBV29-1 and TRBJ2-1; a weak D match, TRBD2 (6 bases). Germline loops: CDR1 SQVTM, CDR2 ANQGSEA. The CDR3 contains 17 residues. V lost 2 bases, J lost 5 bases, and 22 bases lay in between. The CDR3 spells CSVERVVGGIGNNEQFF. The DNA of the CDR3 is TGCAGCGTTGAACGAGTGGTAGGCGGGATAGGGAACAATGAGCAGTTCTTC.

This clonotype has ten or more counts. The rearrangement joins TRBV7-2 to TRBJ1-6, with TRBD1 identical over 7 bases. Germline CDR1 SGHTA, CDR2 FQGNSA. This CDR3 is built from 15 residues. Unmatched junction bases numbered 9, after V lost 4 bases and J lost 9 bases. The CDR3 coding sequence is TGTGCCAGCAGCTCAAGACAGGGAATGAGTTCACCCCTCCACTTT. Its translation: CASSSRQGMSSPLHF.

This clonotype was picked up many times. The rearrangement joins TRBV7-2 to TRBJ2-3; 7 positions match TRBD2. Germline V gene lookup returns CDR1 SGHTA and CDR2 FQGNSA. V lost 11 bases, J lost 4 bases, and 9 bases stayed unmatched. This CDR3 is 13 amino acids long. CDR3 sequence reads: CAGAIAGADTQYF. CDR3 DNA: TGTGCCGGAGCTATAGCGGGTGCAGATACGCAGTATTTT.

This chain connects TRBV5-5 to TRBJ1-2; D is possibly TRBD1 (5 bases). CDR1 SGHKS and CDR2 YYEKEE come from the germline V gene (reference sequence). V was clipped by 4 bases and J by 5 bases, with 12 bases between them. This CDR3 contains 13 residues. The DNA of the CDR3 is TGTGCCAGCAGCCCAGACGACAGTTATGGCTACACCTTC. It codes for CASSPDDSYGYTF. The full variable domain, in which reference TRBV5-5 and TRBJ1-2 provide the parts outside the CDR3, is DAGVTQSPTHLIKTRGQQVTLRCSPISGHKSVSWYQQVLGQGPQFIFQYYEKEERGRGNFPDRFSARQFPNYSSELNVNALLLGDSALYLCASSPDDSYGYTFGSGTRLTVV.

This rearrangement joins TRBV25-1 to TRBJ1-6, with D perhaps TRBD1 (5 bases). The CDR3 contains 15 residues. V was trimmed by 0 bases and J by 7 bases, leaving 10 bases between them. Germline loops: CDR1 MGHDK, CDR2 SYGVNS. The CDR3, as DNA: TGTGCCAGCAGTGAATATATACGGACAAATTCACCCCTCCACTTT. Residues: CASSEYIRTNSPLHF.

This clonotype occurred many times. V and J are TRBV7-2 and TRBJ1-1; D remains unclear. Trimming removed 5 bases from V and 1 base from J, with 14 bases in between. Germline CDR1 SGHTA, CDR2 FQGNSA. The CDR3 covers 15 residues. CDR3 nucleotide sequence: TGTGCCAGCAGCGCCAGGACGGCAGGGAACACTGAAGCTTTCTTT. Protein product: CASSARTAGNTEAFF.

The chain has TRBV27 and TRBJ2-7, with D perhaps matching TRBD2 (5 bases). Trimming took 8 bases from V and 2 from J, leaving 13 bases between them. Germline V gene data show CDR1 as MNHEY and CDR2 as SMNVEV (reference sequence). The length of the CDR3 is 13 residues. The CDR3 DNA sequence: TGTGCCAGCGCTCCACTAGGCCCCTACGAGCAGTACGTC. It codes for CASAPLGPYEQYV.

The chain uses TRBV7-2 and TRBJ1-1; D is unresolved. There are 13 residues in the CDR3. The ends were cut back, 5 bases at V and 3 bases at J, with 10 bases in the middle. CDR1 is SGHTA, CDR2 FQGNSA, per germline. CDR3 coding DNA: TGTGCCAGCAGCGACCTGTGGGACACTGAAGCTTTCTTT. Encoded protein: CASSDLWDTEAFF.

The chain uses TRBV2 and TRBJ2-1, with 15 bases lining up with TRBD2. The CDR3 is made up of 19 amino acids. Per germline, CDR1 SNHLY and CDR2 FYNNEI. V shed 2 bases, J shed 0 bases, and the junction held 5 bases outside the gene matches. The CDR3 DNA follows: TGTGCCAGCAGTGAATGGGGGACTAGCGGGAGGAGCTCCTACAATGAGCAGTTCTTC. This translates into CASSEWGTSGRSSYNEQFF.

In its sample, this clonotype was seen a few times. The chain carries TRBV7-2 and TRBJ1-1; TRBD1 matches at 11 bases. With V trimmed by 4 bases and J by 6 bases, 4 bases remained unmatched. This CDR3 contains 14 residues. CDR1 SGHTA and CDR2 FQGNSA come from the germline V gene. CDR3 sequence (DNA): TGTGCCAGCAGCTGGACAGGGGGCCTATCTGAAGCTTTCTTT. It encodes CASSWTGGLSEAFF.

This clonotype turned up a few times. The chain's CDR3 is CASRSRQGQQETQYF. The CDR3 nucleotides read TGTGCCAGCAGGTCTCGACAGGGCCAACAAGAGACCCAGTACTTC. The V and J genes are TRBV11-3 and TRBJ2-5; 7 bases are a match to TRBD1. J gave up 2 bases and V 6 bases, and 9 bases lay outside the gene matches. The CDR3 covers 15 residues. Germline CDR1 reads SGHNT; CDR2 reads YENEEA. Full variable domain (remainder filled in from reference TRBV11-3 and TRBJ2-5): EAGVVQSPRYKIIEKKQPVAFWCNPISGHNTLYWYLQNLGQGPELLIRYENEEAVDDSQLPKDRFSAERLKGVDSTLKIQPAELGDSAVYLCASRSRQGQQETQYFGPGTRLLVL.

This clonotype showed up just a few times. This chain joins TRBV7-2 and TRBJ2-7; 11 bases fit TRBD2. The junction had 10 bases not matched to a gene; V was cut back by 4 bases and J by 5 bases. Germline CDR1 reads SGHTA; CDR2 reads FQGNSA. The CDR3 has 16 residues. Here the CDR3 reads CASSSLAGGLFHEQYF. In nucleotides, the CDR3 is TGTGCCAGCAGCTCCCTAGCGGGGGGCCTATTCCACGAGCAGTACTTC.

The gene calls are TRBV2 and TRBJ2-2; D is possibly TRBD2 (5 bases). The germline CDR1 and CDR2 sequences are SNHLY and FYNNEI. This CDR3 spans 13 amino acids. V lost 6 bases, J lost 4 bases, and 9 bases lay in between. The CDR3 DNA is TGTGCCAGCAGGCTGCGGGTCACCGGGGAGCTGTTTTTT. It encodes CASRLRVTGELFF.

This clonotype was counted ten times or more. This chain links TRBV7-2 with TRBJ1-1, with D maybe TRBD1 (5 bases). With 0 bases removed from V and 0 bases from J, the gap between germline ends came to 20 bases. The germline V gene encodes CDR1 SGHTA and CDR2 FQGNSA. The CDR3 is made up of 19 amino acids. CDR3 region: CASSLAYASGTVMNTEAFF. DNA for the CDR3: TGTGCCAGCAGCTTAGCATACGCCAGCGGGACGGTTATGAACACTGAAGCTTTCTTT.

The genes are TRBV12-3 or TRBV12-4 and TRBJ2-3, with 8 bases aligning to TRBD2. This CDR3 region has 16 residues. The junction had 6 bases not matched to a gene; V was cut back by 2 bases and J by 2 bases. The DNA of the CDR3 is TGTGCCAGCAGTTTAACCCCGGGGGGGTACACAGATACGCAGTATTTT. Protein: CASSLTPGGYTDTQYF.